The sequence of this T cell receptor beta chain was determined in a study of technical replicates of blood from a few donors (dated by TCRdb to 2016 to 2017). Based on the germline V gene, the CDR1 and CDR2 sequences are MRHNA and SNTAGT. V gives up 5 bases and J gives up 8 bases, and the segment between their germline ends measures 13 bases. The CDR3 runs 13 residues from the cysteine to the phenylalanine. This entry keeps only the CDR3 DNA: 39 bases, framed from base 1. With respect to this clone: Its antigen is currently not known. One base away there is no much larger clone; base qualities are not given.

The library was produced with the immunoSEQ multiplex PCR assay. TCRdb re-hosts the immuneACCESS table, in-frame sequences only. Its copies lack some clones; in the studies checked, an unresolved V gene accounts for under half of them, and the cause for the rest is not known. Across this sample there are around 70,000 clones, with 95% seen only once. Together, the top ten hold 0.2% to 0.3% of the sample. The sequence joins TRBV6-4 to TRBJ2-1; a weak D assignment points to TRBD1 (6 bases agree). Sequenced sample: T cells isolated from PBMCs. This TCR derives from a human donor in good health. The CDR3 sequence is CASSYRVQHEQFF. The DNA sequence follows: TGTGCCAGCAGTTACAGGGTGCAGCATGAGCAGTTCTTC.